Shown below are 13 T cell receptor beta chains from a single sample sequenced in a study of T cell changes during pregnancy in multiple sclerosis. The table came from immunoSEQ multiplex PCR; TCRdb's copy has only in-frame clones and leaves some out. The data contain more than 40,000 clones, 85% to 90% of them singletons. Sequencing used peripheral blood, obtained in the first trimester of pregnancy. These receptors originate from a female donor in good health, enrolled as a control in a pregnancy study.

The V call is TRBV4-3, the J call TRBJ2-6, with no clear D. V gave up 2 bases and J gave up 2 bases, with 4 bases separating them. Per the germline V gene, CDR1 is LGHNA and CDR2 is YSLEER. This CDR3 contains 14 residues. The CDR3 sequence is CASSQLPGANVLTF. For the CDR3, the DNA is TGCGCCAGCAGCCAACTCCCTGGGGCCAACGTCCTGACTTTC.

CDR3 DNA sequence: TGTGCCAGCAGCTCGAAGCGGGGGAACACAGATACGCAGTATTTT. Translation: CASSSKRGNTDTQYF. The rearrangement joins TRBV7-3 to TRBJ2-3, with 8 bases identical to TRBD2. The ends lost 4 bases at V and 2 bases at J; junction bases unmatched: 5. Germline CDR1 is SGHTA and CDR2 is FQGTGA. The CDR3 runs to 15 residues.

The chain links TRBV6-1 to TRBJ1-1, with TRBD1 matching over 9 bases. This CDR3 contains 16 residues. CDR1 and CDR2 from the germline V gene are MNHNS and SASEGT. V lost 2 bases and J lost 1; bases outside the gene matches: 5. The CDR3 DNA sequence: TGTGCCAGCAGTGAATACCCGGGACAGGGGAACACTGAAGCTTTCTTT. Translation gives CASSEYPGQGNTEAFF.

The rearrangement joins TRBV18 to TRBJ2-3, with D possibly TRBD1 on 5 matching bases. Trimming removed 6 bases from V and 6 bases from J, with 13 bases in between. Per the germline V gene, CDR1 is KGHSH and CDR2 is LQKENI. This CDR3 contains 13 residues. CDR3 in amino acids: CASSEDSYDTQYF. CDR3 coding DNA: TGTGCCAGCTCGGAAGACAGCTATGATACGCAGTATTTT.

The rearrangement links TRBV28 to TRBJ2-5; TRBD2 matches 11 bases. With 6 bases clipped from V and 0 bases from J, the junction kept 9 bases outside the gene matches. The V gene's germline CDR1 is MDHEN and CDR2 SYDVKM. This CDR3 is built from 17 residues. CDR3 protein: CASSVAGGHGYQETQYF. The CDR3 DNA is TGTGCCAGCAGCGTAGCGGGGGGGCATGGGTACCAAGAGACCCAGTACTTC.

This clone was seen only a few times. This chain uses TRBV6-1 with TRBJ1-2, with D possibly being TRBD1 (5 bases). The CDR3 length is 13 residues. Germline values: CDR1 MNHNS, CDR2 SASEGT. Trimming pared 7 bases from V and 8 bases from J, leaving 17 bases between. CDR3 amino acids: CASTAEGWGGYTF. The CDR3 DNA follows: TGTGCCAGCACCGCGGAGGGGTGGGGGGGCTACACCTTC.

This clone has just a few counts. The chain joins TRBV7-2 to TRBJ1-1, with D perhaps TRBD1 (6 bases). CDR1 and CDR2 (germline): SGHTA, FQGNSA. V was shortened by 3 bases and J by 11 bases, with 16 bases between the two germline ends. The CDR3 totals 13 residues. The CDR3 loop reads CASSFTGTSSAFF. The DNA of the CDR3 is TGTGCCAGCAGCTTTACCGGGACATCCTCGGCTTTCTTT.

The rearrangement uses TRBV9 and TRBJ2-5; TRBD2 matches at 8 bases. J was trimmed by 6 bases and V by 4 bases; bases with no gene match: 14. Germline CDR1 is SGDLS and CDR2 is YYNGEE. CDR3 length: 16 residues. For the CDR3, the DNA is TGTGCCAGCAGCCCCCTGGGACTAGGGGCTCAGAAGACCCAGTACTTC. Translating it yields CASSPLGLGAQKTQYF.

The genes are TRBV28 and TRBJ2-3; TRBD2 aligns across 13 bases. V was pared by 6 bases and J by 1 base, with 10 bases of the junction left unmatched. The CDR3 loop spans 18 amino acids. Germline loops: CDR1 MDHEN, CDR2 SYDVKM. This CDR3 is CASSLTSGRALGTDTQYF. For the CDR3, the DNA is TGTGCCAGCAGCCTCACTAGCGGGAGGGCCTTGGGCACAGATACGCAGTATTTT.

V is TRBV10-1 and J is TRBJ1-4; 7 nucleotides line up with TRBD1. V shed 7 bases and J 8 bases; nucleotides not matched to a gene: 4. CDR3 length: 12 amino acids. CDR1 is WNHNN and CDR2 is SYGVQD in the germline V gene (reference sequence). The chain's CDR3 is CASIQGYEKLFF. CDR3 nucleotide sequence: TGCGCCAGCATACAGGGGTACGAAAAACTGTTTTTT.

The table lists this clone with a count of one. The chain combines TRBV5-1 with TRBJ2-1; a possible D gene is TRBD2 (6 bases). V was pared by 4 bases and J by 2 bases, with 13 bases between. Germline assignment: CDR1 SGHRS and CDR2 YFSETQ. The CDR3 has 15 amino acids. The CDR3 loop reads CASSDGTSPYNEQFF. The CDR3 bases are TGCGCCAGCAGCGACGGGACTTCACCCTACAATGAGCAGTTCTTC.

V is TRBV4-2 and J is TRBJ2-3; 16 nucleotides line up with TRBD2. Germline V CDR1 and CDR2: LGHNA, YNFKEQ. CDR3 size: 19 residues. With V trimmed by 0 bases and J by 3 bases, 6 bases remained unmatched. This CDR3 is CASSQEYGTSGGVTDTQYF. For the CDR3, the DNA is TGTGCCAGCAGCCAAGAGTATGGGACTAGCGGGGGGGTAACAGATACGCAGTATTTT.

This chain joins TRBV25-1 and TRBJ1-6, with TRBD1 identical over 8 bases. After removal of 6 bases from V and 9 bases from J, the junction contained 10 bases not matched to a gene. Germline values: CDR1 MGHDK, CDR2 SYGVNS. The CDR3 has 15 amino acids. The chain's CDR3 is CASRADRALGSPLHF. CDR3 coding DNA: TGTGCCAGCAGGGCGGACAGGGCTCTAGGTTCACCCCTCCACTTT.